These 30 T cell receptor beta chains came from one sample sequenced in a study of T cell responses to AZD1222 COVID-19 vaccine. Sequencing was performed with immunoSEQ multiplex PCR; in TCRdb, only in-frame clones are kept and a portion is missing. This sample has 95,000 to 110,000 clones, with roughly 88% found just once. Sequencing was performed on peripheral blood, taken on day 0 of AZD1222 vaccination. The receptors were sampled from an adult in good health.

The chain is built from TRBV24-1 and TRBJ2-1; no definite D call. V was cut by 3 bases and J by 6 bases, with 11 bases left in between. Per the germline V gene, CDR1 is KGHDR and CDR2 is SFDVKD. CDR3 length: 14 residues. The CDR3 nucleotides are TGTGCCACCAGTGATAAAGAATGGAGCAATGAGCAGTTCTTC. It yields the protein CATSDKEWSNEQFF.

The gene calls are TRBV2 and TRBJ1-1; D remains unclear. V was cut by 5 bases and J by 0 bases, with 13 bases left in between. Germline values: CDR1 SNHLY, CDR2 FYNNEI. The CDR3 is 15 amino acids. CDR3 nucleotide sequence: TGTGCCAGCAGTAAGGGCCTGTCCCTGAACACTGAAGCTTTCTTT. It specifies CASSKGLSLNTEAFF.

The chain carries TRBV7-3 and TRBJ1-1, with 7 bases that match TRBD1. CDR1 SGHTA and CDR2 FQGTGA come from the germline V gene. Trimming cost V 1 base and J 8 bases; bases outside gene matches: 7. The CDR3 has 14 amino acids. CDR3 sequence (DNA): TGTGCCAGCAGCTTAATTATGGGGACAGCAGAAGCTTTCTTT. Translating it yields CASSLIMGTAEAFF.

V gene TRBV10-3 combines with J gene TRBJ2-2, with D unclear. The V end lost 4 bases, the J end lost 4 bases, and 13 bases lay between the germline ends. This CDR3 has 15 amino acids. Germline V gene sequence: CDR1 ENHRY, CDR2 SYGVKD. Here the CDR3 reads CAISGGTTFTGELFF. In DNA, the CDR3 is TGTGCCATCAGTGGGGGAACTACGTTCACCGGGGAGCTGTTTTTT.

CDR3 nucleotides: TGTGCCAGCAGTCCTAGCGGTAGCTCTGGAAACACCATATATTTT. It is translated as CASSPSGSSGNTIYF. This chain connects TRBV28 to TRBJ1-3; D gene unclear. The CDR3 runs to 15 residues. The ends were cut back, 5 bases at V and 0 bases at J, with 11 bases in the middle. The germline V gene encodes CDR1 MDHEN and CDR2 SYDVKM.

This clone was recorded only once. The CDR3 protein is CASRHPQGSDYNEQFF. CDR3 bases: TGTGCCAGCAGACATCCTCAGGGGTCTGACTACAATGAGCAGTTCTTC. The chain links TRBV9 to TRBJ2-1; TRBD1 might be the D (6 bases). V lost 5 bases and J 3 bases, leaving 18 bases between the germline ends. Germline loops: CDR1 SGDLS, CDR2 YYNGEE. The CDR3 length is 16 residues.

The gene calls are TRBV6-5 and TRBJ1-2; the match to TRBD1 covers 7 bases. With V trimmed by 2 bases and J by 4 bases, 10 bases remained unmatched. The CDR3 extends over 16 amino acids. Germline V gene data show CDR1 as MNHEY and CDR2 as SVGAGI. This CDR3 reads CASSYTTLQGIYGYTF. The CDR3 DNA follows: TGTGCCAGCAGTTACACCACGTTACAGGGGATCTATGGCTACACCTTC.

The genes are TRBV11-2 and TRBJ2-7, with 9 bases fitting TRBD1. V gave up 3 bases and J gave up 4 bases; unmatched junction bases: 10. The CDR3 runs to 16 residues. From germline, CDR1 is SGHAT and CDR2 FQNNGV. The CDR3 reads CASSFPSTGGLYEQYF. DNA of the CDR3: TGTGCCAGCAGCTTCCCCTCTACAGGGGGCTTATACGAGCAGTACTTC.

The chain couples TRBV28 to TRBJ1-2; D might be TRBD1 (5 bases). Trimming shortened V by 5 bases and J by 5 bases, and 18 bases separated the two germline ends. CDR3 size: 15 residues. Per the germline V gene, CDR1 is MDHEN and CDR2 is SYDVKM. The DNA for the CDR3 is TGTGCCAGCAGTCCGGGGCAGACCATTCTATATGGCTACACCTTC. It codes for CASSPGQTILYGYTF.

The chain has TRBV27 and TRBJ2-7; 7 bases align to TRBD1. This CDR3 region has 12 residues. Looked up from germline, CDR1 is MNHEY and CDR2 is SMNVEV (reference sequence). The ends lost 6 bases at V and 9 bases at J; junction bases unmatched: 8. This chain's CDR3 is CASSGTDAGQYF. Here the CDR3 DNA reads TGTGCCAGCAGCGGGACAGATGCTGGGCAGTACTTC.

The CDR3: CASWVGPDRIQETQYF. The CDR3 DNA is TGTGCCAGCTGGGTGGGCCCGGACAGAATTCAAGAGACCCAGTACTTC. The V gene is TRBV2, the J gene TRBJ2-5, with D possibly being TRBD1 (6 bases). Germline lookup yields CDR1 SNHLY and CDR2 FYNNEI. The CDR3 runs 16 residues. V lost 8 bases and J lost 2, with 21 bases in between.

This rearrangement joins TRBV2 to TRBJ1-5; 10 bases line up with TRBD1. V dropped 8 bases and J dropped 6; count of bases not matched to a gene: 7. Germline-derived CDR1 and CDR2 are SNHLY and FYNNEI. The CDR3 consists of 14 residues. CDR3 coding DNA: TGTGCCAGCTCCGACAGGGGGCAAGGTCAGCCCCAGCATTTT. It yields the protein CASSDRGQGQPQHF. The full variable domain, rest sourced from reference TRBV2 and TRBJ1-5, is EPEVTQTPSHQVTQMGQEVILRCVPISNHLYFYWYRQILGQKVEFLVSFYNNEISEKSEIFDDQFSVERPDGSNFTLKIRSTKLEDSAMYFCASSDRGQGQPQHFGDGTRLSIL.

This chain joins TRBV5-4 and TRBJ1-1; D is uncertain. Trimming shortened V by 4 bases and J by 7 bases, and 14 bases separated the two germline ends. Germline V CDR1 and CDR2: SGHNT, YYREEE (reference sequence). This CDR3 has 13 residues. The CDR3 region has the DNA TGTGCCAGCAGCCCCGGTGGTACCAATGAAGCTTTCTTT. This codes for CASSPGGTNEAFF.

V gene TRBV10-3 combines with J gene TRBJ2-1, with TRBD1 matching 9 bases. CDR3 size: 15 residues. Per the germline V gene, CDR1 is ENHRY and CDR2 is SYGVKD. Trimming took 3 bases from V and 9 from J; bases not matched to a gene: 9. Here the CDR3 DNA reads TGTGCCATCAGTGATGGGGACAGGGTAGGGGGTGAGCAGTTCTTC. This translates into CAISDGDRVGGEQFF.

This clone was seen just once. The gene calls are TRBV9 and TRBJ2-5, with 7 bases aligning to TRBD1. This CDR3 region has 14 residues. V shed 0 bases, J shed 4 bases, and the junction held 3 bases outside the gene matches. Germline assignment: CDR1 SGDLS and CDR2 YYNGEE. The CDR3 sequence: CASSVVAGGETQYF. CDR3 bases: TGTGCCAGCAGCGTAGTGGCAGGGGGAGAGACCCAGTACTTC.

This sequence joins TRBV18 and TRBJ2-7; a weak D match, TRBD1 (7 bases). V was pared by 3 bases and J by 6 bases, with 12 bases between. The CDR3 length is 13 residues. Per the germline V gene, CDR1 is KGHSH and CDR2 is LQKENI. In nucleotides, the CDR3 is TGTGCCAGCTCACCTCAGGGGGGATCCGAGCAGTACTTC. It yields the protein CASSPQGGSEQYF. Based on the CDR3 plus reference TRBV18 and TRBJ2-7, the full variable domain is NAGVMQNPRHLVRRRGQEARLRCSPMKGHSHVYWYRQLPEEGLKFMVYLQKENIIDESGMPKERFSAEFPKEGPSILRIQQVVRGDSAAYFCASSPQGGSEQYFGPGTRLTVT.

The CDR3 is CASSIGTNYGYTF. DNA for the CDR3: TGTGCCAGTAGTATTGGTACTAACTATGGCTACACCTTC. This sequence joins TRBV19 and TRBJ1-2; no reliable D call. This CDR3 spans 13 amino acids. V dropped 3 bases and J dropped 0 bases, with 5 bases sitting between them. Germline CDR1 LNHDA, CDR2 SQIVND (reference sequence).

A single count supports this clone. This chain connects TRBV6-2 or TRBV6-3 to TRBJ1-2, with a weak D call TRBD1 (5 bases). V lost 2 bases and J 0 bases, leaving 10 bases between the germline ends. CDR3 length equals 15 residues. Germline CDR1 MNHEY, CDR2 SVGEGT. The DNA of the CDR3 is TGTGCCAGCAGTTACGCAGGGAAGGCTAACTATGGCTACACCTTC. Its protein product is CASSYAGKANYGYTF.

This chain links TRBV10-1 with TRBJ1-5; TRBD1 is a possible D gene (5 bases). Germline V CDR1 and CDR2: WNHNN, SYGVQD (reference sequence). This CDR3 comprises 13 residues. Between the trimmed V and J ends, which lost 2 bases and 4 bases, there was a span of 6 bases. CDR3 sequence (DNA): TGCGCCAGCAGTGAGGGGGGGAATCAGCCCCAGCATTTT. This sequence encodes CASSEGGNQPQHF.

V usage is TRBV7-2 and J usage is TRBJ1-1, with D perhaps TRBD1 (5 bases). V lost 5 bases and J lost 5, with 12 bases in between. Germline CDR1 and CDR2: SGHTA and FQGNSA. This CDR3 region has 13 residues. This CDR3 reads CASSTARGTEAFF. The DNA for the CDR3 is TGTGCCAGCAGCACAGCCCGGGGGACTGAAGCTTTCTTT.

The chain combines TRBV20-1 with TRBJ2-5; D not certain. Trimming took off 3 bases at V and 2 bases at J, with 10 bases between the two ends. CDR3 length: 13 residues. The germline V gene encodes CDR1 DFQATT and CDR2 SNEGSKA (reference sequence). CDR3 nucleotide sequence: TGCAGTGCTAGTACGATCCTGCAAGAGACCCAGTACTTC. It specifies CSASTILQETQYF.

The chain is built from TRBV5-6 and TRBJ2-5; TRBD2 might be the D (5 bases). Germline loops: CDR1 SGHDT, CDR2 YYEEEE. The V end lost 4 bases, the J end lost 4 bases, and 14 bases lay between the germline ends. CDR3 size: 14 residues. The CDR3 bases are TGTGCCAGCAGCCCCGGTTCTAGCACAGAGACCCAGTACTTC. Translated: CASSPGSSTETQYF.

This chain links TRBV5-1 with TRBJ1-1; 7 bases are shared with TRBD1. This CDR3 is 17 amino acids long. The V and J ends lost 4 bases and 3 bases, in that order; junction bases with no gene match: 15. Germline CDR1 reads SGHRS; CDR2 reads YFSETQ. The CDR3 nucleotides read TGCGCCAGCAGCCCTGGGGGTGGAAGGGGGCAGGACACTGAAGCTTTCTTT. Its translation is CASSPGGGRGQDTEAFF. The variable domain in full, completed from reference TRBV5-1 and TRBJ1-1, reads KAGVTQTPRYLIKTRGQQVTLSCSPISGHRSVSWYQQTPGQGLQFLFEYFSETQRNKGNFPGRFSGRQFSNSRSEMNVSTLELGDSALYLCASSPGGGRGQDTEAFFGQGTRLTVV.

This rearrangement joins TRBV7-2 to TRBJ2-3; 7 nucleotides match TRBD1. The V gene end was trimmed by 3 bases and the J gene end by 1 base; junction bases not matched to a gene: 7. The CDR3 covers 16 residues. Looked up from germline, CDR1 is SGHTA and CDR2 is FQGNSA. CDR3: CASSFYRGIGTDTQYF. The CDR3 nucleotides are TGTGCCAGCAGCTTCTACAGGGGTATTGGCACAGATACGCAGTATTTT.

The rearrangement joins TRBV27 to TRBJ2-1, with 9 positions matching TRBD2. Germline V gives CDR1 MNHEY, CDR2 SMNVEV (reference sequence). The CDR3 consists of 15 residues. V shed 6 bases, J shed 4 bases, and the junction held 7 bases outside the gene matches. CDR3 region: CASRPSGDPYNEQFF. The CDR3, as DNA: TGTGCCAGCAGGCCTAGCGGGGACCCATACAATGAGCAGTTCTTC.

Here the CDR3 DNA reads TGTGCCAGCAGCCCGCTAGGGGGCGCGAACACCGGGGAGCTGTTTTTT. Protein product: CASSPLGGANTGELFF. V gene TRBV11-2 combines with J gene TRBJ2-2; 7 nucleotides align to TRBD1. The germline V gene encodes CDR1 SGHAT and CDR2 FQNNGV. The CDR3 runs to 16 residues. The junction had 6 bases not matched to a gene; V was cut back by 5 bases and J by 0 bases.

The count of this clone is one. The chain is built from TRBV11-2 and TRBJ1-2; possibly TRBD1 for D (5 bases). This CDR3 has 16 residues. CDR1 SGHAT and CDR2 FQNNGV come from the germline V gene. The V end was cut by 0 bases, the J end by 3 bases, with 14 bases between. The CDR3 sequence: CASSLDLGRYYYGYTF. The CDR3 bases are TGTGCCAGCAGCTTAGATCTGGGACGCTATTACTATGGCTACACCTTC.

This clone came up once. J is TRBJ1-1 and V is TRBV19; 8 positions match TRBD1. The CDR3 runs 14 residues. Trimming took 3 bases from V and 3 from J; bases not matched to a gene: 3. CDR1 is LNHDA and CDR2 is SQIVND in the germline V gene (reference sequence). CDR3 nucleotide sequence: TGTGCCAGTAGTATCCAGGGGGCCTACACTGAAGCTTTCTTT. This sequence encodes CASSIQGAYTEAFF.

The rearrangement links TRBV3-1 (or the pseudogene TRBV3-2) to TRBJ1-4; D not certain. The CDR3 totals 13 residues. The germline gives CDR1 LGHDT, CDR2 YNNKEL (reference sequence). Between the trimmed V and J ends, which lost 6 bases and 8 bases, there was a span of 13 bases. CDR3 sequence reads: CASSNSGWEKLFF. The CDR3 DNA reads TGTGCCAGCAGTAATTCCGGCTGGGAAAAACTGTTTTTT.

This chain links TRBV19 with TRBJ1-2; TRBD1 aligns across 8 bases. Per the germline V gene, CDR1 is LNHDA and CDR2 is SQIVND (reference sequence). The CDR3 sequence is 15 residues long. Germline trimming cut 5 bases from V and 5 bases from J; bases unmatched to any gene: 10. CDR3 loop: CASSATADRDYGYTF. The CDR3 DNA follows: TGTGCCAGTAGTGCCACCGCGGACAGGGATTATGGCTACACCTTC.